A single sample gave rise to the 9 T cell receptor beta chains below, sequenced in a study of tumor-infiltrating lymphocytes in primary liver carcinoma. RNA and DNA were co-extracted from 20-30 mg of unsorted bulk tissue. The template, around 540 ng total RNA, yielded TCR beta cDNA made with a constant-region primer. Libraries covering TCR beta were generated through three nested multiplex PCR rounds (using a slightly modified ARM-PCR). Rounds one and two of PCR, each of 10 cycles, were primed with TRBV1-TRBV30 forward primers and a C-beta reverse primer. TCRdb ran MiXCR on the multiplex PCR reads and lists one entry per CDR3 protein. The sample has 25,000 to 35,000 distinct CDR3 sequences; about 79% are singletons. Sequenced: liver tumor tissue from sampling region 5. As to subset: tumor region T5, tumor centre. These receptors were taken from a man aged 40-49 years with primary liver carcinoma and hepatitis B virus infection.

The chain links TRBV29-1 to TRBJ2-7; 7 bases are a match to TRBD2. The germline V gene encodes CDR1 SQVTM and CDR2 ANQGSEA. This CDR3 contains 12 residues. The CDR3 spells CRSSRDYHEQYF. The CDR3 DNA reads as TGCAGGTCCTCCCGGGACTACCACGAGCAGTACTTC.

As concerns this clonotype: Possible read error: a much larger clone is one base away. The V gene is TRBV29-1, the J gene TRBJ2-7; TRBD1 matches 7 bases. This CDR3 is built from 15 residues. Germline values: CDR1 SQVTM, CDR2 ANQGSEA. The CDR3, as DNA: TGCAGCCTTGAAGAGCGAGAGACAGGGATATACGAGCAGTACTTC. Translating it yields CSLEERETGIYEQYF.

The rearrangement links TRBV5-4 to TRBJ2-1; TRBD2 matches at 9 bases. This CDR3 contains 15 residues. Germline CDR1 SGHNT, CDR2 YYREEE (reference sequence). V gave up 6 bases and J gave up 6 bases; unmatched junction bases: 10. This chain's CDR3 is CASNTGLAGVNEQFF. For the CDR3, the DNA is TGTGCCAGCAACACGGGATTAGCGGGAGTCAATGAGCAGTTCTTC.

This clonotype has just a few counts. A junction end diverges from the germline sequence, so it may reflect a read error. The V and J genes are TRBV6-1 and TRBJ2-3, with 7 bases that match TRBD2. The CDR3 is made up of 16 amino acids. The V gene's germline CDR1 is MNHNS and CDR2 SASEGT. CDR3 bases: TGTGTCAGCAGCGCGGGGGTGCTTTCAGCTACGGATACGCAGTATTTT. This sequence encodes CVSSAGVLSATDTQYF.

As to this clonotype: Relative to the germline gene, one junction end is altered; a read error may explain this. This chain links TRBV11-2 with TRBJ2-4, with D possibly TRBD1 on 5 matching bases. In germline, CDR1 is SGHAT, CDR2 FQNNGV. This CDR3 spans 18 amino acids. The DNA for the CDR3 is TGTGCCAGCAGGCCAACTGGGGCTTCCACGGCGGCCAAAGACATTCAGTACTTC. This codes for CASRPTGASTAAKDIQYF.

The table lists this clonotype with a count of one. DNA of the CDR3: TGTGCCAGCCACTCCGAGACAGGGCATAACGAGCAGTACTTC. This sequence encodes CASHSETGHNEQYF. V gene TRBV6-5 combines with J gene TRBJ2-7; 7 positions match TRBD1. CDR1 is MNHEY and CDR2 is SVGAGI in the germline V gene. Trimming took 8 bases from V and 5 from J; bases not matched to a gene: 12. The CDR3 extends over 14 amino acids.

The rearrangement uses TRBV11-2 and TRBJ2-3; TRBD1 might be the D (5 bases). CDR1 and CDR2 (germline): SGHAT, FQNNGV. V lost 5 bases and J lost 7, with 22 bases in between. The CDR3 contains 16 residues. The CDR3 loop reads CASSRQPINPTYTQYF. The CDR3 bases are TGTGCCAGCAGCCGACAGCCCATCAACCCTACATATACGCAGTATTTT.

The CDR3: CASNTGQRMSDTQYF. The CDR3 coding sequence is TGTGCCAGCAACACGGGACAAAGAATGTCAGATACGCAGTATTTT. The chain uses TRBV5-6 and TRBJ2-3, with D maybe TRBD1 (6 bases). V was pared by 6 bases and J by 4 bases, with 18 bases between. Germline V gene lookup returns CDR1 SGHDT and CDR2 YYEEEE. The CDR3 is 15 amino acids. Based on the CDR3 plus reference TRBV5-6 and TRBJ2-3, the full variable domain is DAGVTQSPTHLIKTRGQQVTLRCSPKSGHDTVSWYQQALGQGPQFIFQYYEEEERQRGNFPDRFSGHQFPNYSSELNVNALLLGDSALYLCASNTGQRMSDTQYFGPGTRLTVL.

In this sample, this clonotype turned up once. The J gene is TRBJ2-1, the V gene TRBV29-1; D is unclear. Germline assignment: CDR1 SQVTM and CDR2 ANQGSEA. The V end was cut by 6 bases, the J end by 10 bases, with 28 bases between. The CDR3 spans 16 residues. CDR3 nucleotides: TGCAGCGTCGCCACGTTTCGGCCCCGGTCCCGTCAGGAGCAGTTCTTC. Its translation: CSVATFRPRSRQEQFF.